This TCR beta chain stems from a study of T cell responses to AZD1222 COVID-19 vaccine. Study context: Second-dose groups at about 4 or about 12 weeks were pooled. The study's findings and limits: Regions 160-218 and 743-854 held dominance among vaccine-associated CD4 TCRs, which spanned spike. Donors were mostly white British, more females; clonal diversity possibly underestimated. Repertoire collection took place solely once the T cell response had peaked.

The germline gives CDR1 KGHSH, CDR2 LQKENI. V shed 6 bases, J shed 1 base, and the junction held 2 bases outside the gene matches. This CDR3 comprises 14 residues. TCRdb keeps only in-frame clones here, not all; method: immunoSEQ multiplex PCR. Here the sample spans 100,000 to 150,000 clones, about 90% being singletons. As for this clone: The antigen is not known.

The sequence came from an adult in good health. Source: peripheral blood, taken on day 0 of AZD1222 vaccination. The chain carries TRBV18 and TRBJ1-1; 10 bases fit TRBD1. The CDR3 loop is CASSRDRGNTEAFF. The CDR3 DNA sequence: TGTGCCAGCTCCCGGGACAGGGGGAACACTGAAGCTTTCTTT.